The clone carrying this T cell receptor (beta chain) turned up a few times. Clones were sequenced by immunoSEQ multiplex PCR, and TCRdb holds only the in-frame ones, with some missing. The sample has approximately 61,000 clones; around three quarters are singletons. This entry comes from a study of radiation and T cells in renal cell carcinoma. Turning to the study itself: Nephrectomy followed 15 Gy stereotactic body radiation by 4 weeks.

Trimming removed 2 bases at V and 0 bases at J, with 10 bases between. Germline lookup yields CDR1 SGHNT and CDR2 YYREEE (reference sequence). The CDR3 has 15 amino acids. Time point here: blood 2 weeks post-SBRT. Stated treatment: 15 Gy SBRT to primary tumor, nephrectomy 4 weeks later. This renal cell carcinoma was of the clear cell type. This receptor was obtained from a man aged 60 to 75 with renal cell carcinoma. Sequencing was performed on blood, taken from a patient whose treatment included radiotherapy and nephrectomy. The genes are TRBV5-4 and TRBJ2-3; D gene unclear. Written as DNA, the CDR3 is TGTGCCAGCAGCTTCCCCGACCATAGCACAGATACGCAGTATTTT. Translation: CASSFPDHSTDTQYF.